The 29 T cell receptor beta chains listed next were all sequenced from one sample in a study of CD8 T cells in ankylosing spondylitis (dated by TCRdb to between 2016 and 2019). Library construction relied on 5' RACE. Sequencing instrument: Illumina HiSeq 2500. TCRdb cleaned the public reads at Q25 with fastp, built clones with MiXCR and kept in-frame beta chains. Every CDR3 protein is listed once, alongside the most common genes and DNA of its rows. The sample yields approximately 190,000 distinct CDR3 sequences; 10% to 15% were counted once. More than 9.5% of the sample belongs to the ten largest clones. Material for sequencing was blood, either unsorted or a sorted T cell fraction (not recorded which). The receptors here all came from a female donor with ankylosing spondylitis or in good health (not recorded which).

A remark on this clonotype: Possible read error: a much larger clone is one base away. This sequence joins TRBV2 and TRBJ1-5; D call uncertain. The CDR3 contains 14 residues. The germline CDR1 and CDR2 sequences are SNHLY and FYNNEI. Trimming cost V 7 bases and J 1 base, with 11 bases left between them. The CDR3 DNA is TGTGCCAGCAACGAACTCGTAAGCAATCAGCCCCAGCATTTT. Its translation: CASNELVSNQPQHF. Combining the CDR3 with reference TRBV2 and TRBJ1-5 gives the whole variable domain EPEVTQTPSHQVTQMGQEVILRCVPISNHLYFYWYRQILGQKVEFLVSFYNNEISEKSEIFDDQFSVERPDGSNFTLKIRSTKLEDSAMYFCASNELVSNQPQHFGDGTRLSIL.

This clonotype was seen at least ten times. The J gene is TRBJ1-1, the V gene TRBV5-1, with D maybe TRBD1 (5 bases). The CDR3 runs to 14 residues. The V and J ends lost 0 bases and 5 bases respectively, with 11 bases between them. Germline assignment: CDR1 SGHRS and CDR2 YFSETQ. The CDR3 is CASSLGGGGTEAFF. CDR3 nucleotides: TGCGCCAGCAGCTTGGGCGGGGGAGGGACTGAAGCTTTCTTT. The full variable domain, in which reference TRBV5-1 and TRBJ1-1 provide the parts outside the CDR3, is KAGVTQTPRYLIKTRGQQVTLSCSPISGHRSVSWYQQTPGQGLQFLFEYFSETQRNKGNFPGRFSGRQFSNSRSEMNVSTLELGDSALYLCASSLGGGGTEAFFGQGTRLTVV.

This clonotype occurred many times. V is TRBV27 and J is TRBJ2-7; 7 nucleotides align to TRBD1. The junction had 7 bases not matched to a gene; V was cut back by 5 bases and J by 0 bases. Germline CDR1 and CDR2: MNHEY and SMNVEV (reference sequence). The CDR3 extends over 15 amino acids. In nucleotides, the CDR3 is TGTGCCAGCAGTCCGGACAGGACTTACTCCTACGAGCAGTACTTC. This sequence encodes CASSPDRTYSYEQYF.

There are many counts of this clonotype. This chain joins TRBV6-5 and TRBJ1-1; no clear D. This CDR3 has 11 amino acids. V lost 6 bases to trimming and J lost 12 bases, with 14 bases between them. Germline CDR1 reads MNHEY; CDR2 reads SVGAGI. The CDR3: CASRSLAGTFF. The CDR3 DNA is TGTGCCAGCAGATCCCTCGCGGGTACTTTCTTT.

This clonotype was counted between two and nine times. A much larger clone sits a single nucleotide away, making a read error possible. The chain couples TRBV7-2 to TRBJ2-3, with 7 bases identical to TRBD1. Per germline, CDR1 SGHTA and CDR2 FQGNSA. The CDR3 runs 14 residues. V shed 5 bases, J shed 3 bases, and the junction held 5 bases outside the gene matches. This CDR3 is CASSPSQGTDTQYF. CDR3 in DNA: TGTGCCAGCAGCCCCTCACAGGGGACAGATACGCAGTATTTT.

This clonotype came up many times. The V gene is TRBV20-1, the J gene TRBJ2-1; D is uncertain. Germline assignment: CDR1 DFQATT and CDR2 SNEGSKA (reference sequence). V lost 6 bases and J lost 9, with 12 bases in between. The CDR3 spans 11 residues. CDR3 sequence: CSASTTVEQFF. CDR3 in DNA: TGCAGTGCCTCGACAACAGTTGAGCAGTTCTTC.

At least ten counts were recorded for this clonotype. The chain is built from TRBV6-5 and TRBJ1-1; TRBD1 agrees at 7 bases. Germline assignment: CDR1 MNHEY and CDR2 SVGAGI. Trimming removed 7 bases from V and 10 bases from J; junction bases left unmatched: 9. The CDR3 is made up of 12 amino acids. The CDR3 nucleotides are TGTGCCAGCATTGGGGGGACAGACCGAGCTTTCTTT. Encoded protein: CASIGGTDRAFF.

This clonotype was picked up many times. The DNA of the CDR3 is TGTGCCAGCACGGGGACAACGAACACCGGGGAGCTGTTTTTT. This sequence encodes CASTGTTNTGELFF. The chain joins TRBV2 to TRBJ2-2; a weak D match, TRBD1 (6 bases). Germline assignment: CDR1 SNHLY and CDR2 FYNNEI. V was pared by 7 bases and J by 0 bases, with 9 bases between. The length of the CDR3 is 14 residues.

This clonotype was counted between two and nine times. This chain links TRBV27 with TRBJ2-5; D may be TRBD2 (7 bases). The length of the CDR3 is 13 residues. The V gene's germline CDR1 is MNHEY and CDR2 SMNVEV (reference sequence). V lost 1 base to trimming and J lost 9 bases, with 12 bases between them. DNA of the CDR3: TGTGCCAGCAGTTTATGGGGGGGCGAGGCCCAGTACTTC. It codes for CASSLWGGEAQYF.

This clonotype was seen a handful of times. V usage is TRBV28 and J usage is TRBJ2-1, with D possibly TRBD2 on 6 matching bases. The CDR3 is 17 amino acids. Germline lookup yields CDR1 MDHEN and CDR2 SYDVKM. Trimming left V 1 base short and J 5 bases short, with 18 bases between. This CDR3 reads CASSLSGGRGGNNEQFF. DNA of the CDR3: TGTGCCAGCAGTTTATCCGGGGGAAGGGGCGGTAACAATGAGCAGTTCTTC. The variable domain in full, with the rest retrieved from reference TRBV28 and TRBJ2-1, is DVKVTQSSRYLVKRTGEKVFLECVQDMDHENMFWYRQDPGLGLRLIYFSYDVKMKEKGDIPEGYSVSREKKERFSLILESASTNQTSMYLCASSLSGGRGGNNEQFFGPGTRLTVL.

This clonotype has ten or more counts. V is TRBV7-3 and J is TRBJ2-7; D is uncertain. This CDR3 region has 11 residues. V was shortened by 5 bases and J by 5 bases, with 7 bases between the two germline ends. The germline CDR1 and CDR2 sequences are SGHTA and FQGTGA. This CDR3 is CASSQGDEQYF. The DNA of the CDR3 is TGTGCCAGCAGCCAAGGAGACGAGCAGTACTTC. The variable domain in full, with the rest retrieved from reference TRBV7-3 and TRBJ2-7, is GAGVSQTPSNKVTEKGKYVELRCDPISGHTALYWYRQSLGQGPEFLIYFQGTGAADDSGLPNDRFFAVRPEGSVSTLKIQRTERGDSAVYLCASSQGDEQYFGPGTRLTVT.

The sample holds many counts of this clonotype. This chain connects TRBV12-3 or TRBV12-4 to TRBJ1-1; no reliable D call. This CDR3 is 11 amino acids long. Trimming took 4 bases from V and 6 from J, leaving 6 bases between them. CDR3 bases: TGTGCCAGCAGTTCTGGACCTGAAGCTTTCTTT. Protein: CASSSGPEAFF.

This clonotype was seen many times. The genes are TRBV12-3 or TRBV12-4 and TRBJ2-1; a possible D gene is TRBD2 (6 bases). The CDR3 loop spans 13 amino acids. Trimming removed 5 bases at V and 14 bases at J, with 19 bases between. The CDR3 DNA reads TGTGCCAGCAGTAGAGACTCCGGGAGAACCAAGTTCTTC. Its translation is CASSRDSGRTKFF.

The chain employs TRBV9 and TRBJ2-3, with D unclear. The CDR3 totals 15 residues. Germline V gene lookup returns CDR1 SGDLS and CDR2 YYNGEE. The V and J ends lost 0 bases and 4 bases respectively, with 12 bases between them. CDR3 bases: TGTGCCAGCAGCGTAGACAGTCGAGGATCAGATACGCAGTATTTT. This gives the protein CASSVDSRGSDTQYF.

This clonotype occurred a few times. V and J are TRBV7-9 and TRBJ1-6; 7 bases align to TRBD1. V shed 5 bases and J 7 bases; nucleotides not matched to a gene: 8. Germline CDR1 SEHNR, CDR2 FQNEAQ (reference sequence). The CDR3 is 15 residues long. The CDR3 DNA is TGTGCCAGCAGCCGAACCGGGACAGAAAATTCACCCCTCCACTTT. Translation gives CASSRTGTENSPLHF.

This clonotype was found many times. The rearrangement joins TRBV3-1 to TRBJ2-2, with D perhaps assigned TRBD1 or TRBD2 (5 bases each). Germline CDR1 reads LGHDT; CDR2 reads YNNKEL (reference sequence). The CDR3 is made up of 16 amino acids. Trimming left V 1 base short and J 3 bases short, with 12 bases between. In DNA form, the CDR3 reads TGTGCCAGCAGCCAAGTAAAGGGGCGGGACACCGGGGAGCTGTTTTTT. Amino acid sequence: CASSQVKGRDTGELFF.

This clonotype was counted between two and nine times. The chain employs TRBV7-3 and TRBJ2-2, with D uncertain. The germline V and J ends were trimmed by 3 bases and 1 base, with 12 bases remaining between them. CDR1 is SGHTA, CDR2 FQGTGA, per germline. CDR3 length: 16 residues. The CDR3 loop is CASSFFSAGNTGELFF. CDR3 in DNA: TGTGCCAGCAGCTTCTTTTCTGCAGGGAACACCGGGGAGCTGTTTTTT.

The chain couples TRBV20-1 to TRBJ2-1, with D perhaps TRBD2 (5 bases). V was shortened by 6 bases and J by 9 bases, with 21 bases between the two germline ends. The length of the CDR3 is 14 residues. Looked up from germline, CDR1 is DFQATT and CDR2 is SNEGSKA (reference sequence). CDR3 protein: CSAKPSSEAGEQFF. CDR3 nucleotides: TGCAGTGCCAAACCTTCTAGTGAGGCGGGTGAGCAGTTCTTC.

This clonotype was counted at least ten times. DNA for the CDR3: TGTGCCAGCAGCGTCCTGGAAAGCACCGGGGAGCTGTTTTTT. It yields the protein CASSVLESTGELFF. This chain links TRBV9 with TRBJ2-2; D call uncertain. The germline V gene has CDR1 SGDLS and CDR2 YYNGEE. The CDR3 totals 14 residues. The V end was cut by 2 bases, the J end by 4 bases, with 9 bases between.

There are many counts of this clonotype. The gene calls are TRBV5-5 and TRBJ1-3; D not resolved. The length of the CDR3 is 15 residues. Germline values: CDR1 SGHKS, CDR2 YYEKEE (reference sequence). V shed 0 bases and J shed 1 base, with 8 bases lying between them. The CDR3 nucleotides read TGTGCCAGCAGCTTGGTACCGGGGTCTGGAAACACCATATATTTT. Protein product: CASSLVPGSGNTIYF. Together with reference TRBV5-5 and TRBJ1-3, the CDR3 gives the full variable domain: DAGVTQSPTHLIKTRGQQVTLRCSPISGHKSVSWYQQVLGQGPQFIFQYYEKEERGRGNFPDRFSARQFPNYSSELNVNALLLGDSALYLCASSLVPGSGNTIYFGEGSWLTVV.

In its sample, this clonotype was seen many times. In DNA, the CDR3 is TGTGCCAGCAGCCGCCTGGAGGCGAGGAATGAGCAGTTCTTC. It encodes CASSRLEARNEQFF. This chain uses TRBV7-9 with TRBJ2-1, with D perhaps TRBD2 (5 bases). The CDR3 extends over 14 amino acids. V was pared by 5 bases and J by 7 bases, with 15 bases between. Germline-derived CDR1 and CDR2 are SEHNR and FQNEAQ (reference sequence).

Note on this clonotype: A read error may explain this, as a much larger clone is one base away. This chain links TRBV7-2 with TRBJ2-7, with 8 bases lining up with TRBD2. The CDR3 spans 15 residues. Germline V CDR1 and CDR2: SGHTA, FQGNSA. The CDR3, as DNA: TGTGCCAGCGGCTTAGATCGACTAGCGCTCTACGAGCAGTACTTC. Translated, it gives CASGLDRLALYEQYF.

This clonotype has only a few counts. The rearrangement uses TRBV20-1 and TRBJ2-5; 7 bases fit TRBD1. The trim removed 3 bases at V and 3 bases at J, leaving 4 bases unmatched. The germline V gene encodes CDR1 DFQATT and CDR2 SNEGSKA (reference sequence). CDR3 length equals 13 residues. CDR3 DNA: TGCAGTGCTAGTGAGGGGGCTAAAGAGACCCAGTACTTC. This sequence encodes CSASEGAKETQYF.

This clonotype was counted a few times. V gene TRBV6-5 combines with J gene TRBJ2-3; D not resolved. The length of the CDR3 is 14 residues. V lost 0 bases and J 4 bases, leaving 8 bases between the germline ends. CDR1 is MNHEY, CDR2 SVGAGI, per germline. DNA for the CDR3: TGTGCCAGCAGTTACTCGATGGTCCCAGATACGCAGTATTTT. It encodes CASSYSMVPDTQYF.

Ten or more counts support this clonotype. The chain uses TRBV20-1 and TRBJ2-5; 9 bases match TRBD2. Germline-derived CDR1 and CDR2 are DFQATT and SNEGSKA (reference sequence). The CDR3 is 13 amino acids. V gave up 8 bases and J gave up 5 bases; unmatched junction bases: 9. The CDR3 is CSLGSGRKETQYF. The CDR3, as DNA: TGCAGTTTGGGGAGCGGGAGGAAGGAGACCCAGTACTTC.

In its sample, this clonotype was seen many times. The chain is built from TRBV5-5 and TRBJ2-1; 7 bases are a match to TRBD2. The ends lost 3 bases at V and 9 bases at J; junction bases unmatched: 3. Germline CDR1 SGHKS, CDR2 YYEKEE (reference sequence). The CDR3 runs 12 residues. The CDR3 loop is CASSWGGIEQFF. The CDR3 nucleotides read TGTGCCAGCAGCTGGGGAGGGATTGAGCAGTTCTTC.

The count of this clonotype is one. Given a much more abundant clone one base away, this may be a read error. This chain links TRBV7-2 with TRBJ1-1; TRBD1 might be the D (6 bases). This CDR3 spans 13 amino acids. The germline gives CDR1 SGHTA, CDR2 FQGNSA. V was shortened by 0 bases and J by 6 bases, with 8 bases between the two germline ends. The CDR3 protein is CASSLAPGAEAFF. The CDR3 DNA sequence: TGTGCCAGCAGCTTAGCACCAGGGGCTGAAGCTTTCTTT.

This clonotype was observed at least ten times. The rearrangement uses TRBV6-5 and TRBJ1-2; no definite D call. There are 14 residues in the CDR3. Germline lookup yields CDR1 MNHEY and CDR2 SVGAGI. Trimming pared 2 bases from V and 4 bases from J, leaving 11 bases between. The CDR3 nucleotides read TGTGCCAGCAGTTACGGACGGAGCCTCTATGGCTACACCTTC. As protein: CASSYGRSLYGYTF.

This sequence joins TRBV10-2 and TRBJ2-7, with 12 bases fitting TRBD2. The ends lost 5 bases at V and 6 bases at J; junction bases unmatched: 8. This CDR3 is built from 15 residues. Germline CDR1 is WSHSY and CDR2 is SAAADI. The CDR3 sequence is CASSISSGRASEQYF. The CDR3 nucleotides read TGCGCCAGCAGTATATCTAGCGGGAGGGCTTCCGAGCAGTACTTC.